Listed here are 5 T cell receptor beta chains from one sample, sequenced in a study of blood T cell repertoires in COVID-19. Some clones are missing from TCRdb's copy, which holds only in-frame ones; the method was immunoSEQ multiplex PCR. The table lists about 140,000 clones, 70% to 90% of them singletons. Sample: peripheral blood. These receptors were collected from a woman aged 60 to 75 with acute or convalescent COVID-19.

This chain links TRBV10-3 with TRBJ2-7; D call uncertain. Germline-derived CDR1 and CDR2 are ENHRY and SYGVKD. V was shortened by 2 bases and J by 2 bases, with 7 bases between the two germline ends. CDR3 length: 13 amino acids. This CDR3 is CAISEVGTYEQYF. CDR3 coding DNA: TGTGCCATCAGTGAGGTCGGTACCTACGAGCAGTACTTC.

This clone was seen just once. This chain uses TRBV10-3 with TRBJ1-2; TRBD1 matches at 8 bases. V shed 8 bases, J shed 6 bases, and the junction held 8 bases outside the gene matches. Germline-derived CDR1 and CDR2 are ENHRY and SYGVKD. The CDR3 runs to 13 residues. The CDR3 DNA follows: TGTGCCATCGGGACAGGACCTATCAATGGCTACACCTTC. This translates into CAIGTGPINGYTF.

The chain carries TRBV4-1 and TRBJ2-1, with D unclear. This CDR3 region has 12 residues. Germline CDR1 and CDR2: MGHRA and YSYEKL. With 3 bases removed from V and 8 bases from J, the gap between germline ends came to 8 bases. The CDR3 DNA reads TGCGCCAGCAGCCACCAGTTCGATGAGCAGTTCTTC. This translates into CASSHQFDEQFF.

The DNA of the CDR3 is TGTGCCAGCAGTTTGTTTGGGACAGCTACCAATGAGCAGTTCTTC. It encodes CASSLFGTATNEQFF. This rearrangement joins TRBV27 to TRBJ2-1, with 7 bases lining up with TRBD1. The CDR3 loop spans 15 amino acids. With 3 bases clipped from V and 6 bases from J, the junction kept 8 bases outside the gene matches. Per germline, CDR1 MNHEY and CDR2 SMNVEV (reference sequence).

The chain is built from TRBV6-2 or TRBV6-3 and TRBJ2-2, with D maybe TRBD2 (5 bases). V lost 5 bases and J lost 4, with 17 bases in between. Germline V lookup: CDR1 MNHEY, CDR2 SVGEGT. CDR3 length: 16 residues. The CDR3 sequence: CASSRPTSVGTGELFF. The CDR3 region has the DNA TGTGCCAGCAGTCGCCCCACTAGTGTCGGCACCGGGGAGCTGTTTTTT.